The sequence of this T cell receptor beta chain was determined in a study of T cell responses to AZD1222 COVID-19 vaccine. Profiled with immunoSEQ multiplex PCR; TCRdb holds only in-frame clones, not every one. The table shows 130,000 to 150,000 clones, with 88% occurring only once. Germline assignment: CDR1 ENHRY and CDR2 SYGVKD. The CDR3 extends over 17 amino acids. Trimming stripped 5 bases from V and 2 bases from J, with 19 bases between. This sequence was found in an adult who received the MenACWY meningococcal vaccine as a control. The chain links TRBV10-3 to TRBJ1-5; D is possibly TRBD1 (5 bases). Here the sequenced sample was peripheral blood, taken 28 days after the second dose of the MenACWY control vaccine. CDR3 DNA: TGTGCCATCAGTCCGGGACCAAAGGGCCAAGGCAATCAGCCCCAGCATTTT. Encoded protein: CAISPGPKGQGNQPQHF.